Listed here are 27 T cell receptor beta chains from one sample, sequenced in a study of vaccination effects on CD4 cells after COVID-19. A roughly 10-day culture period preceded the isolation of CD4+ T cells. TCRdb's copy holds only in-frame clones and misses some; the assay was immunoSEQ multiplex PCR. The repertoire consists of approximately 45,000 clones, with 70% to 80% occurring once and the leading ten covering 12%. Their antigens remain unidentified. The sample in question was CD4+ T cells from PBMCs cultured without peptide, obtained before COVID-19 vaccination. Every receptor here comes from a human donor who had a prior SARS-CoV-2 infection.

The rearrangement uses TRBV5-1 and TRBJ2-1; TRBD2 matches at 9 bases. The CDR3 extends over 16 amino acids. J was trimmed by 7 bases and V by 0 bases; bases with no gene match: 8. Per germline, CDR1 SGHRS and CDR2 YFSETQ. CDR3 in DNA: TGCGCCAGCAGCTTGGCCGCGGGGGGGGTCGGGAATGAGCAGTTCTTC. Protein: CASSLAAGGVGNEQFF.

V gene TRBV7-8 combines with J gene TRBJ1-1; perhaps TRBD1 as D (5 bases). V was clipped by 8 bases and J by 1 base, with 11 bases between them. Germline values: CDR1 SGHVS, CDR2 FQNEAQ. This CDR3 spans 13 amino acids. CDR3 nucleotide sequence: TGTGCCAGCTCGAGACAGACGAACACTGAAGCTTTCTTT. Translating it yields CASSRQTNTEAFF.

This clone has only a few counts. The CDR3 spells CASSLEGRAPNNEQFF. In DNA, the CDR3 is TGTGCCAGCAGCTTAGAGGGTAGGGCACCTAACAATGAGCAGTTCTTC. V and J are TRBV11-3 and TRBJ2-1, with D unclear. Trimming removed 0 bases at V and 5 bases at J, with 14 bases between. Germline-derived CDR1 and CDR2 are SGHNT and YENEEA. The length of the CDR3 is 16 residues.

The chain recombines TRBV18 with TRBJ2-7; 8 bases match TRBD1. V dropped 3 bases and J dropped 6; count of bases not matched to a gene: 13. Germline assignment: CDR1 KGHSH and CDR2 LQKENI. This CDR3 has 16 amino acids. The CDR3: CASSPYSFATGAEQYF. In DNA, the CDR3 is TGTGCCAGCTCACCGTACTCGTTTGCGACAGGGGCCGAGCAGTACTTC.

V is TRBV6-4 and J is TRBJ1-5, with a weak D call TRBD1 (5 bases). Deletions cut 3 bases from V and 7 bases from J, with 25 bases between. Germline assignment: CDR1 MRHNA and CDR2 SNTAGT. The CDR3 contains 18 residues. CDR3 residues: CASSEGGSGWWVIQPQHF. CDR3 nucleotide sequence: TGTGCCAGCAGTGAAGGAGGGTCAGGGTGGTGGGTGATCCAGCCCCAGCATTTT.

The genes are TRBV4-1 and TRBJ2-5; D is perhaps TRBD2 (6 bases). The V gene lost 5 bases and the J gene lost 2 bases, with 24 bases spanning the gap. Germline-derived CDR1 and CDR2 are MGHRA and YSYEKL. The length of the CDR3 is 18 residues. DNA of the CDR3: TGCGCCAGCAGCGTGGCCGGGATAGGAGGGTTTGGGCAAGAGACCCAGTACTTC. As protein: CASSVAGIGGFGQETQYF.

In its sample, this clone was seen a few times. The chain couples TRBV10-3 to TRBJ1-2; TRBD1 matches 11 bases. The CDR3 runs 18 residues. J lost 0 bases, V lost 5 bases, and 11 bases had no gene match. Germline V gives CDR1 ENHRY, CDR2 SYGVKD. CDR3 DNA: TGTGCCATCAGTAGCCGGCCGGGGACAGGGGGTTCTAACTATGGCTACACCTTC. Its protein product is CAISSRPGTGGSNYGYTF.

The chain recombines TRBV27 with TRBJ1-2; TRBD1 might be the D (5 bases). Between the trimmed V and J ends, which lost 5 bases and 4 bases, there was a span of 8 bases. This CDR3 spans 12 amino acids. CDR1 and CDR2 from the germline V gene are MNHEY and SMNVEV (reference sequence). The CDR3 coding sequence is TGTGCCAGCAGTCCCCAGGGCTATGGCTACACCTTC. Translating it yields CASSPQGYGYTF.

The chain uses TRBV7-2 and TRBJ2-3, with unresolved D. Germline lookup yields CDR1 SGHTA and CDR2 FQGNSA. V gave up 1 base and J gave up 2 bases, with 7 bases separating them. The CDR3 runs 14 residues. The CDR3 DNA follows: TGTGCCAGCAGCTTAGGCAGGTACACAGATACGCAGTATTTT. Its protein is CASSLGRYTDTQYF.

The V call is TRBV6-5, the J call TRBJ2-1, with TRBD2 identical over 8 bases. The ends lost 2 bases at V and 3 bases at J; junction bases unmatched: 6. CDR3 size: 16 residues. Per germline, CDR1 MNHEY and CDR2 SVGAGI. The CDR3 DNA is TGTGCCAGCAGTTACAGACTAGCGCCCGACTACAATGAGCAGTTCTTC. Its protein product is CASSYRLAPDYNEQFF.

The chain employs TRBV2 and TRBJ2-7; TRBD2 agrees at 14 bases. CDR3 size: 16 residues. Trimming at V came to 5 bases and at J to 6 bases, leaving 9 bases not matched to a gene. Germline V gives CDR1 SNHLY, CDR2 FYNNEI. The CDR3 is CASSTGTSGSLIEQYF. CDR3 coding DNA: TGTGCCAGCAGTACCGGGACTAGCGGGAGCTTGATCGAGCAGTACTTC.

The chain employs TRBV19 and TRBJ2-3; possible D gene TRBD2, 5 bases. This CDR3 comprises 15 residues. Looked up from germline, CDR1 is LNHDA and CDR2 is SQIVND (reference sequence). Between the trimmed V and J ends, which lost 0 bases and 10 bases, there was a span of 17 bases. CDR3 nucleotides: TGTGCCAGTAGTATAGATCCGAGCGGAGGTACCGCGCAGTATTTT. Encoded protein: CASSIDPSGGTAQYF.

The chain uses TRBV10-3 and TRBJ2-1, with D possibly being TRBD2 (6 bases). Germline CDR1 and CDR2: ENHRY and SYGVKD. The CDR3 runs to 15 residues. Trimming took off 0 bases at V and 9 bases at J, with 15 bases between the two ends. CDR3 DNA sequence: TGTGCCATCAGTGAGTCGGAGGGTACGGCAGGTGAGCAGTTCTTC. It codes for CAISESEGTAGEQFF.

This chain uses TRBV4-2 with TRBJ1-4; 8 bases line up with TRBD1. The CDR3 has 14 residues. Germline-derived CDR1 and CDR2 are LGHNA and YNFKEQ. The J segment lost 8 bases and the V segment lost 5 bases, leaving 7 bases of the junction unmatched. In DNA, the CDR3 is TGTGCCAGCAGCGTAAGGGACAGGAACGAAAAACTGTTTTTT. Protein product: CASSVRDRNEKLFF.

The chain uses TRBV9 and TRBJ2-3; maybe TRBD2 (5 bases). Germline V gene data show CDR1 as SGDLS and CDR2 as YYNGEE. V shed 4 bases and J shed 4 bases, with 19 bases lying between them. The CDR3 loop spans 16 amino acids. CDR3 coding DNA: TGTGCCAGCAGCCCCACGATTGCCGGAGGCTCAGATACGCAGTATTTT. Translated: CASSPTIAGGSDTQYF.

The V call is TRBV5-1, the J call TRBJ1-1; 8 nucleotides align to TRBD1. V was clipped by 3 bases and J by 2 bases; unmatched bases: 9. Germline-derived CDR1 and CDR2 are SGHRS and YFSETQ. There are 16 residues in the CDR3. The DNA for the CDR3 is TGCGCCAGCAGCTGGATACTCCAGGGGGCCAACACTGAAGCTTTCTTT. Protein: CASSWILQGANTEAFF.

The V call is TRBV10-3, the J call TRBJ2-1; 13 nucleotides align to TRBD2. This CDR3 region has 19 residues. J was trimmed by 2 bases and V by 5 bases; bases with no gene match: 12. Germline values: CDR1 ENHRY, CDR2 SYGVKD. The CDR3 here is CAISFPTSGGPPPYNEQFF. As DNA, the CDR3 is TGTGCCATCAGTTTTCCGACTAGCGGGGGGCCCCCCCCCTACAATGAGCAGTTCTTC.

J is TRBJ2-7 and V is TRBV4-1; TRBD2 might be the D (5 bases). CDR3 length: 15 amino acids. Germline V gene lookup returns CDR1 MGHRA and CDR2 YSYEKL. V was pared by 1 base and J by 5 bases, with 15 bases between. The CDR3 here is CASSQVPTPGNEQYF. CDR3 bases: TGCGCCAGCAGCCAAGTTCCAACCCCGGGGAACGAGCAGTACTTC.

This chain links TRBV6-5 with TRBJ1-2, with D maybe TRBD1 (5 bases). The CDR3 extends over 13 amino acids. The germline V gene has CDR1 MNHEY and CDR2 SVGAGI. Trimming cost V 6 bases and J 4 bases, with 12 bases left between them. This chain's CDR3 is CASRPQGGYGYTF. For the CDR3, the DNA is TGTGCCAGCAGGCCCCAGGGCGGCTATGGCTACACCTTC.

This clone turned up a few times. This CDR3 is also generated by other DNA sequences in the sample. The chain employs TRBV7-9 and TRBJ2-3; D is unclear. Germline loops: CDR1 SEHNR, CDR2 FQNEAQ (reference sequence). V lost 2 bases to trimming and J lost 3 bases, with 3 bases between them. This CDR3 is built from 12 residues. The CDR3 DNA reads TGTGCCAGCAGCTTATCTACAGATACGCAGTATTTT. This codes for CASSLSTDTQYF.

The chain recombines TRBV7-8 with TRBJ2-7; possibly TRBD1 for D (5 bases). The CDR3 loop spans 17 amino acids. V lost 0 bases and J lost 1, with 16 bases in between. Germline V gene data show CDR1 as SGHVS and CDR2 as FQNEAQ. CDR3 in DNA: TGTGCCAGCAGCTTAGCTCGGCAGGGCGCCGAGTCCTACGAGCAGTACTTC. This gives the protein CASSLARQGAESYEQYF.

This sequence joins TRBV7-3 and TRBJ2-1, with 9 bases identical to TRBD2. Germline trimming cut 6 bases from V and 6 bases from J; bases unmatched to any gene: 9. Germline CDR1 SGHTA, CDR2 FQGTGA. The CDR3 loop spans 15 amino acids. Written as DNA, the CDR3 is TGTGCCAGCAGGAGTAGCGGGAGTTTAAGCAATGAGCAGTTCTTC. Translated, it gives CASRSSGSLSNEQFF.

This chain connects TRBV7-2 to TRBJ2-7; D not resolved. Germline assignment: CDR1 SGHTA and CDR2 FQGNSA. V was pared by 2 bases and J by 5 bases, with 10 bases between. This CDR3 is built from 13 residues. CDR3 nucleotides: TGTGCCAGCAGCTTAAGGTTCTTAGACGAGCAGTACTTC. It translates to CASSLRFLDEQYF.

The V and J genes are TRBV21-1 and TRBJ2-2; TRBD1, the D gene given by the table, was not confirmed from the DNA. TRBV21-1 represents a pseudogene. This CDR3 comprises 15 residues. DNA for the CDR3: TGTGCCAGCAGCAAAGAAGTCGCAGAAACCGGGGAGCTGTTTTTT. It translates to CASSKEVAETGELFF.

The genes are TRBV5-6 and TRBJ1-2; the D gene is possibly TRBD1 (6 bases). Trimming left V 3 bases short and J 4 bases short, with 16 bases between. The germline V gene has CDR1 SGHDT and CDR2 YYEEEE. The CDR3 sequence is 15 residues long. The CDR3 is CASSWGQGLGYGYTF. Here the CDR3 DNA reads TGTGCCAGCAGCTGGGGGCAGGGGCTCGGCTATGGCTACACCTTC.

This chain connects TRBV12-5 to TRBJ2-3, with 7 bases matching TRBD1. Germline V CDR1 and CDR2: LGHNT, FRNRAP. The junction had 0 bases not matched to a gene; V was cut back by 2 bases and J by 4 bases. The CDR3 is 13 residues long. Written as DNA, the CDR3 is TGTGCTAGTGGTTTGCAGGGGGCAGATACGCAGTATTTT. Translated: CASGLQGADTQYF.

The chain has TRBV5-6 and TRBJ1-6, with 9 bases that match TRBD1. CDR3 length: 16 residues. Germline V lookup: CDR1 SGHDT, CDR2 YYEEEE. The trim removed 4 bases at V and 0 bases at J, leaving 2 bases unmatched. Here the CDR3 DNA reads TGTGCCAGCAGCCGGGGACAGGGCTCCTATAATTCACCCCTCCACTTT. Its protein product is CASSRGQGSYNSPLHF.